Listed here are 22 T cell receptor beta chains from one sample, sequenced in a study of blood T cell repertoires in COVID-19. The repertoire was sequenced with immunoSEQ multiplex PCR; TCRdb's copy has only in-frame clones and lacks some. The sample carries tens of thousands of clones, approximately 88% recorded once. Sequencing was done on a sample of peripheral blood. These receptors were obtained from a man older than 75 with acute or convalescent COVID-19.

The rearrangement uses TRBV12-3 or TRBV12-4 and TRBJ1-2, with D unclear. CDR3 length: 13 residues. Trimming took 3 bases from V and 4 from J, leaving 9 bases between them. The CDR3 DNA reads TGTGCCAGCAGTTTTGCAGAAAGCTATGGCTACACCTTC. Protein sequence: CASSFAESYGYTF.

This sequence joins TRBV2 and TRBJ1-1, with 7 bases lining up with TRBD1. V dropped 8 bases and J dropped 4; count of bases not matched to a gene: 7. CDR3 length: 13 amino acids. CDR1 is SNHLY, CDR2 FYNNEI, per germline. The CDR3 DNA reads as TGTGCCAGCGGACAGAGACAGGGCACTGAAGCTTTCTTT. Its translation is CASGQRQGTEAFF. The complete variable domain, with remaining parts taken from reference TRBV2 and TRBJ1-1, reads EPEVTQTPSHQVTQMGQEVILRCVPISNHLYFYWYRQILGQKVEFLVSFYNNEISEKSEIFDDQFSVERPDGSNFTLKIRSTKLEDSAMYFCASGQRQGTEAFFGQGTRLTVV.

This clone has just one count. The chain combines TRBV2 with TRBJ1-1; weak D call: TRBD1 (5 bases). The germline V gene has CDR1 SNHLY and CDR2 FYNNEI. Trimming removed 3 bases from V and 4 bases from J, with 15 bases in between. CDR3 length equals 15 residues. Written as DNA, the CDR3 is TGTGCCAGCAGTGAGTTGGGGGGGGTTATCACTGAAGCTTTCTTT. Amino acids: CASSELGGVITEAFF.

V and J are TRBV19 and TRBJ2-2; 11 bases fit TRBD2. Germline CDR1 reads LNHDA; CDR2 reads SQIVND (reference sequence). With 8 bases clipped from V and 0 bases from J, the junction kept 8 bases outside the gene matches. This CDR3 is 17 amino acids long. Here the CDR3 DNA reads TGTGCCAGTGGTACTATGGGACTAGCGGCGAACACCGGGGAGCTGTTTTTT. Its protein product is CASGTMGLAANTGELFF.

This clone has only a few counts. The chain recombines TRBV27 with TRBJ1-1, with 7 bases aligning to TRBD1. CDR3 length equals 15 residues. Losses at the gene ends were 3 bases for V and 1 base for J; bases not matched to a gene: 5. The germline CDR1 and CDR2 sequences are MNHEY and SMNVEV (reference sequence). The CDR3 sequence: CASSLAGTANTEAFF. The CDR3 DNA is TGTGCCAGCAGTTTGGCCGGGACAGCGAACACTGAAGCTTTCTTT.

This chain joins TRBV3-1 (or the pseudogene TRBV3-2) and TRBJ1-2; 8 nucleotides line up with TRBD1. The CDR3 is made up of 15 amino acids. The J segment lost 1 base and the V segment lost 1 base, leaving 2 bases of the junction unmatched. Germline-derived CDR1 and CDR2 are LGHDT and YNNKEL (reference sequence). The CDR3, as DNA: TGTGCCAGCAGCCAAGGCACAGGGGGTAACTATGGCTACACCTTC. This codes for CASSQGTGGNYGYTF.

J is TRBJ1-4 and V is TRBV3-1 (or the pseudogene TRBV3-2); 9 nucleotides align to TRBD1. After removal of 5 bases from V and 8 bases from J, the junction contained 6 bases not matched to a gene. Germline assignment: CDR1 LGHDT and CDR2 YNNKEL (reference sequence). There are 14 residues in the CDR3. The CDR3 nucleotides read TGTGCCAGCAGCGGGGGACAGGGATTCGAAAAACTGTTTTTT. This gives the protein CASSGGQGFEKLFF.

The count of this clone is one. The chain recombines TRBV6-5 with TRBJ1-2, with D maybe TRBD1 (5 bases). CDR1 MNHEY and CDR2 SVGAGI come from the germline V gene. Trimming shortened V by 2 bases and J by 8 bases, and 15 bases separated the two germline ends. The CDR3 sequence is 14 residues long. CDR3 DNA: TGTGCCAGCAGTTACCAGGGTCCGTTGGGGGGCTACACCTTC. Protein: CASSYQGPLGGYTF.

This clone was seen a handful of times. The V call is TRBV9, the J call TRBJ2-7; 10 bases align to TRBD1. This CDR3 contains 15 residues. Per the germline V gene, CDR1 is SGDLS and CDR2 is YYNGEE. Germline trimming cut 4 bases from V and 6 bases from J; bases unmatched to any gene: 10. The CDR3 loop is CASSPQTGGFGEQYF. Written as DNA, the CDR3 is TGTGCCAGCAGCCCCCAGACAGGGGGCTTCGGCGAGCAGTACTTC.

The rearrangement links TRBV3-1 (or the pseudogene TRBV3-2) to TRBJ2-3, with 11 bases matching TRBD2. The V gene end was trimmed by 1 base and the J gene end by 2 bases; junction bases not matched to a gene: 2. CDR3 length equals 16 residues. Looked up from germline, CDR1 is LGHDT and CDR2 is YNNKEL (reference sequence). The CDR3 DNA sequence: TGTGCCAGCAGCCAAGGACTAGCGGGAACCACAGATACGCAGTATTTT. As protein: CASSQGLAGTTDTQYF.

The chain links TRBV6-5 to TRBJ2-7; 8 positions match TRBD2. This CDR3 is built from 14 residues. Losses at the gene ends were 6 bases for V and 6 bases for J; bases not matched to a gene: 10. Germline-derived CDR1 and CDR2 are MNHEY and SVGAGI. The CDR3 sequence is CASSSGTSKTEQYF. CDR3 in DNA: TGTGCCAGCAGCTCCGGGACTAGTAAGACCGAGCAGTACTTC.

CDR3 loop: CASSLAGGTGYNTQYF. The CDR3 coding sequence is TGTGCCAGCAGCTTAGCGGGGGGGACAGGGTACAATACGCAGTATTTT. This rearrangement joins TRBV7-2 to TRBJ2-3; TRBD1 agrees at 9 bases. CDR3 length equals 16 residues. Per germline, CDR1 SGHTA and CDR2 FQGNSA. V trimming: 0 bases; J trimming: 7 bases; junction bases outside the gene matches: 8.

V gene TRBV10-3 combines with J gene TRBJ1-2, with a tentative D call TRBD1 (6 bases). Per the germline V gene, CDR1 is ENHRY and CDR2 is SYGVKD. The CDR3 spans 13 residues. The germline V and J ends were trimmed by 6 bases and 8 bases, with 16 bases remaining between them. The CDR3 reads CAISNGGSEGYTF. CDR3 nucleotides: TGTGCCATCAGCAATGGGGGCTCGGAAGGCTACACCTTC.

The chain recombines TRBV5-1 with TRBJ1-1; 8 bases are shared with TRBD1. The germline gives CDR1 SGHRS, CDR2 YFSETQ. This CDR3 is 15 amino acids long. J lost 2 bases, V lost 0 bases, and 3 bases had no gene match. The CDR3 sequence: CASSLDRGVNTEAFF. The CDR3 DNA is TGCGCCAGCAGCTTGGACAGGGGGGTTAACACTGAAGCTTTCTTT.

This chain uses TRBV19 with TRBJ1-5; 8 nucleotides align to TRBD1. There are 16 residues in the CDR3. V shed 1 base and J 6 bases; nucleotides not matched to a gene: 8. CDR1 and CDR2 (germline): LNHDA, SQIVND (reference sequence). The CDR3 DNA reads TGTGCCAGTAGTATAGGAGGCAGGGGGCGCGTTCAGCCCCAGCATTTT. This translates into CASSIGGRGRVQPQHF.

This clone was detected once. The rearrangement uses TRBV4-1 and TRBJ2-1; 10 bases fit TRBD2. V was pared by 4 bases and J by 0 bases, with 6 bases of the junction left unmatched. The CDR3 consists of 17 residues. CDR1 and CDR2 from the germline V gene are MGHRA and YSYEKL. This chain's CDR3 is CASSPRTSGASYNEQFF. CDR3 DNA: TGCGCCAGCAGCCCCCGGACTAGCGGAGCCTCCTACAATGAGCAGTTCTTC.

The chain uses TRBV30 and TRBJ2-1; 11 positions agree with TRBD2. Losses at the gene ends were 2 bases for V and 11 bases for J; bases not matched to a gene: 8. Germline CDR1 reads GTSNPN; CDR2 reads SVGIG (reference sequence). The CDR3 spans 14 residues. CDR3: CAWSPPGTSGQQFF. The CDR3 DNA reads TGTGCCTGGAGTCCGCCCGGGACTAGCGGACAGCAGTTCTTC.

The chain uses TRBV28 and TRBJ1-1; TRBD1 matches 7 bases. This CDR3 comprises 11 residues. The germline CDR1 and CDR2 sequences are MDHEN and SYDVKM. Germline trimming cut 7 bases from V and 10 bases from J; bases unmatched to any gene: 6. The CDR3 nucleotides read TGTGCCAGCACCCAACAGGGGAGAGCTTTCTTT. Translated: CASTQQGRAFF.

This clone has a handful of counts. The chain joins TRBV9 to TRBJ1-3, with D perhaps TRBD1 (5 bases). Trimming stripped 4 bases from V and 4 bases from J, with 12 bases between. The CDR3 totals 14 residues. Germline values: CDR1 SGDLS, CDR2 YYNGEE. The CDR3 nucleotides read TGTGCCAGCAGCCCCCCGGGGGGAGGAAACACCATATATTTT. Translation: CASSPPGGGNTIYF.

V and J are TRBV11-2 and TRBJ2-1, with 13 bases identical to TRBD2. Germline assignment: CDR1 SGHAT and CDR2 FQNNGV. J was trimmed by 10 bases and V by 5 bases; bases with no gene match: 8. The CDR3 length is 15 residues. The CDR3 reads CASSATSGGAGEQFF. The CDR3 nucleotides read TGTGCCAGCAGCGCAACTAGCGGGGGGGCCGGGGAGCAGTTCTTC.

This sequence joins TRBV10-3 and TRBJ2-5, with 10 bases that match TRBD2. CDR1 ENHRY and CDR2 SYGVKD come from the germline V gene. Unmatched junction bases numbered 9, after V lost 0 bases and J lost 2 bases. This CDR3 spans 18 amino acids. CDR3 sequence (DNA): TGTGCCATCAGTGAGTCGAGGGCTAGCGGGAGCCCTCAAGAGACCCAGTACTTC. Protein: CAISESRASGSPQETQYF.

V and J are TRBV19 and TRBJ2-2; D gene uncertain. V shed 6 bases and J shed 3 bases, with 17 bases lying between them. The germline CDR1 and CDR2 sequences are LNHDA and SQIVND (reference sequence). The CDR3 has 16 residues. CDR3 bases: TGTGCCAGTAGCGTGAGGTTGGTTGCGGACACCGGGGAGCTGTTTTTT. It is translated as CASSVRLVADTGELFF. Together with reference TRBV19 and TRBJ2-2, the CDR3 gives the full variable domain: DGGITQSPKYLFRKEGQNVTLSCEQNLNHDAMYWYRQDPGQGLRLIYYSQIVNDFQKGDIAEGYSVSREKKESFPLTVTSAQKNPTAFYLCASSVRLVADTGELFFGEGSRLTVL.